The rows below give T cell receptor beta chains drawn from one sample of a study of T-cell reconstitution after alpha-beta-depleted transplantation in children. TCRdb reprocessed the PCR reads via MiXCR and lists one record per CDR3 protein. The sample includes 800,000 to 1,000,000 distinct CDR3 sequences, about 26% seen only once; the top ten take more than 25%. Here the sequenced sample was PBMCs, mostly from graft donor cells, taken 360 days after TCRalphabeta/CD19-depleted stem cell transplant. The receptors derive from a boy under two years old who had a stem cell transplant for SCID, so the T cells may come from the graft donor. Both conserved end residues are trimmed from each CDR3. Clone sizes are given selectively: once, few, many, or a class where the clone is expanded.

NA TRBV5-1 ASSRGGPGTDTQY
once TRBV5-1 ASSPQGPSVEAF
NA TRBV18 ASSPIGGGASYEQY
NA TRBV6-2/TRBV6-3 ASSYPLPGGLISGETQY
NA TRBV5-1 ASSLTSGRTGELF
many TRBV5-1 ASSLALGWSDTGELF
NA TRBV15 ATSGRRTTNEKLF
NA TRBV4-2 ASSHLAGGPDTQY
NA TRBV12-3/TRBV12-4 ASSFRVAYNEQF
NA TRBV20-1 SARTTPTSTDTQY
NA TRBV3-1 ASSQGFRSGGAREQF
NA TRBV7-8 ASSSANTGNHEQY
few TRBV20-1 SARKGASSNQPQH
NA TRBV5-1 ASSLTSGAANTGELF
NA TRBV7-9 ASSLRGNSTQETQY
few TRBV6-1 ASRTDSRNTEAF
few TRBV20-1 SARTGSGTQY
NA TRBV18 ASSPPRLPIYTQY
NA TRBV29-1 SVRAGKVMYGTQY
NA TRBV5-6 ASRPPGPNTGELF
NA TRBV20-1 SARGGYGLNYGYT
few TRBV3-1 ASSQDWTSGCCTGELF
NA TRBV28 AISLAKNIQY
NA TRBV5-1 ASSGLADTQY
NA TRBV10-3 AISAGTSTDTQY
NA TRBV28 ASIRGQSSYNEQF
NA TRBV5-1 ASCRGQAVTDTQY
few TRBV5-6 ASSLKQGYT
NA TRBV28 ASSSRTGRWPQH
NA TRBV11-2 ASSLDTTVTSYNEQF
NA TRBV29-1 SGKDREATGELF
few TRBV7-9 ASSLKFPGMGHEQY
NA TRBV4-1 ASSQDGRDRGGYT
few TRBV3-1 ASRRHRTTGGYT
NA TRBV27 ASSFRPRLEAF
few TRBV28 ASMAGGMNTEAF